The following is a TCR beta chain sequence with its context. The data are from a study of T cell responses to AZD1222 COVID-19 vaccine. Study overall: Second doses at about 4 or about 12 weeks were pooled.

This CDR3 is 14 amino acids long. Germline loops: CDR1 SNHLY, CDR2 FYNNEI. Trimming removed 4 bases at V and 3 bases at J, with 9 bases between. Clones were read by immunoSEQ multiplex PCR, and TCRdb kept only the in-frame ones, dropping some. The repertoire holds about 97,000 clones, with more than 75% as singletons. The source was peripheral blood, collected on day 0 of AZD1222 vaccination. The sequence derives from an adult in good health. The rearrangement joins TRBV2 to TRBJ2-2, with D maybe TRBD1 (7 bases). The CDR3 sequence is CASSARGDTGELFF. Written as DNA, the CDR3 is TGTGCCAGCAGTGCCAGGGGGGACACCGGGGAGCTGTTTTTT.